The 6 T cell receptor beta chains given below trace back to one sample, sequenced in a study of blood T cell repertoires in COVID-19. Some clones are missing from TCRdb's copy, which holds only in-frame ones; the method was immunoSEQ multiplex PCR. This table holds about 210,000 clones, around 92% found once. The material sequenced was peripheral blood. These receptors all come from a man aged 30 to 45 with acute or convalescent COVID-19.

This chain links TRBV27 with TRBJ2-1, with D possibly TRBD1 on 6 matching bases. CDR3 size: 17 residues. Germline CDR1 reads MNHEY; CDR2 reads SMNVEV (reference sequence). Trimming removed 6 bases at V and 6 bases at J, with 24 bases between. DNA for the CDR3: TGTGCCAGCAGCCTTAGGCCCCCGACCCAAGGGGGCAATGAGCAGTTCTTC. Amino acids: CASSLRPPTQGGNEQFF.

CDR3 protein: CASSGGGGRPDTQYF. The CDR3 coding sequence is TGTGCCAGCAGCGGCGGAGGGGGCCGCCCAGATACGCAGTATTTT. The genes are TRBV11-1 and TRBJ2-3, with D possibly being TRBD1 (7 bases). Germline CDR1 and CDR2: SGHAT and FQDESV (reference sequence). V gave up 5 bases and J gave up 4 bases, with 16 bases separating them. The CDR3 loop spans 15 amino acids.

The chain is built from TRBV27 and TRBJ1-5, with D perhaps TRBD1 (6 bases). V was pared by 6 bases and J by 7 bases, with 25 bases between. This CDR3 region has 17 residues. The germline gives CDR1 MNHEY, CDR2 SMNVEV (reference sequence). CDR3 nucleotide sequence: TGTGCCAGCAGACCGTCCTTAGGGCAGGGGTTGGGACAGCCCCAGCATTTT. It codes for CASRPSLGQGLGQPQHF.

V gene TRBV28 combines with J gene TRBJ2-5, with TRBD1 identical over 8 bases. Germline-derived CDR1 and CDR2 are MDHEN and SYDVKM. The CDR3 runs 12 residues. V was clipped by 6 bases and J by 7 bases; unmatched bases: 4. The CDR3 reads CASSLQGGTQYF. The CDR3 DNA reads TGTGCCAGCAGCCTACAGGGGGGGACCCAGTACTTC.

The V and J genes are TRBV5-3 and TRBJ1-1; D gene unclear. TRBV5-3 is placed among ORFs of uncertain function. The ends were cut back, 4 bases at V and 7 bases at J, with 8 bases in the middle. This CDR3 contains 11 residues. CDR3 in amino acids: CARSTPLEAFF. CDR3 sequence (DNA): TGTGCCAGAAGCACCCCACTTGAAGCTTTCTTT.

The chain recombines TRBV4-1 with TRBJ2-7, with D unresolved. This CDR3 is 15 amino acids long. Germline V gene data show CDR1 as MGHRA and CDR2 as YSYEKL. V gave up 2 bases and J gave up 1 base, with 12 bases separating them. The CDR3 here is CASSQPIRGSYEQYF. CDR3 in DNA: TGCGCCAGCAGCCAACCGATCCGCGGATCCTACGAGCAGTACTTC.